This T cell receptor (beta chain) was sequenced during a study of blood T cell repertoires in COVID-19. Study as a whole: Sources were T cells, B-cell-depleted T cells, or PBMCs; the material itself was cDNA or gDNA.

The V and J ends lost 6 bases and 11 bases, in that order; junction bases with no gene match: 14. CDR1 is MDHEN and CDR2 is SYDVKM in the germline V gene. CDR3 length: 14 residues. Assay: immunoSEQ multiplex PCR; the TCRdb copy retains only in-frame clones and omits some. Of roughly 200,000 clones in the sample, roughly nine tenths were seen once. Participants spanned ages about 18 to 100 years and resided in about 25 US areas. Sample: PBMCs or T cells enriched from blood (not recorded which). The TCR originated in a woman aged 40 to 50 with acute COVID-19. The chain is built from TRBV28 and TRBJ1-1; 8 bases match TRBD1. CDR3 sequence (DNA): TGTGCCAGCAGACCGGGACAGGCGGCCAAATGGGCTTTCTTT. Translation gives CASRPGQAAKWAFF.